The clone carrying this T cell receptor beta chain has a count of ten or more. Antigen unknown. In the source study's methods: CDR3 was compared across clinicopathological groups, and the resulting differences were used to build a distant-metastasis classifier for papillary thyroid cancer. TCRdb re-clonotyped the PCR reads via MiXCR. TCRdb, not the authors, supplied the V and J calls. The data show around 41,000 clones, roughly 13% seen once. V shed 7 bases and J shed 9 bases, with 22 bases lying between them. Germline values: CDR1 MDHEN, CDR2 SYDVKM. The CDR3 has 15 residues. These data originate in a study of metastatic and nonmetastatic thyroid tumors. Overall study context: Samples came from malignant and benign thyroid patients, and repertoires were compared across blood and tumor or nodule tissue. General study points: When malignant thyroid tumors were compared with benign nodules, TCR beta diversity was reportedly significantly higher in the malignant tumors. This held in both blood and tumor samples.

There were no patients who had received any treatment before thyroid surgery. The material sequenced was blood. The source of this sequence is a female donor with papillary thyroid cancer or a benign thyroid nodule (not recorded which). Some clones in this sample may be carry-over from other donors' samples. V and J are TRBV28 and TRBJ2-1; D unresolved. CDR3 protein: CASTSPETRWVEQFF. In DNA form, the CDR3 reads TGTGCCAGCACATCCCCGGAGACGAGATGGGTTGAGCAGTTCTTC.